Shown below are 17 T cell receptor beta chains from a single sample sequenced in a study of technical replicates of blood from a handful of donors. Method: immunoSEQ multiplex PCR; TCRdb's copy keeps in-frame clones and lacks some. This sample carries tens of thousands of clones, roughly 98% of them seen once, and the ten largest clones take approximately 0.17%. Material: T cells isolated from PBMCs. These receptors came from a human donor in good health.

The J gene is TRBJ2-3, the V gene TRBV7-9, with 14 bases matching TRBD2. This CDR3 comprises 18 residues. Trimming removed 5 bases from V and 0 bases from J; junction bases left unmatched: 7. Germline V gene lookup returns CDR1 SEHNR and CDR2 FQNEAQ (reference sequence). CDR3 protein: CASSVGLAGGGSTDTQYF. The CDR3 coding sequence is TGTGCCAGCAGCGTCGGACTAGCGGGAGGAGGGAGCACAGATACGCAGTATTTT.

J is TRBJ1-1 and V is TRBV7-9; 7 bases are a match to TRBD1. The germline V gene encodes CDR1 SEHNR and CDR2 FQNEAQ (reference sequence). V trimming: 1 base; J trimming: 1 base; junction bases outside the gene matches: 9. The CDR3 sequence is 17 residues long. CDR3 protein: CASSLVYGAGGNTEAFF. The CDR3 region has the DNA TGTGCCAGCAGCTTAGTTTACGGGGCAGGGGGGAACACTGAAGCTTTCTTT.

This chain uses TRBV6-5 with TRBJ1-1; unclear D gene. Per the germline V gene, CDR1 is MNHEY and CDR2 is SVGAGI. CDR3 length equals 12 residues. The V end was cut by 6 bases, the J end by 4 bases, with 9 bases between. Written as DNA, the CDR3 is TGTGCCAGCAGACCCGGAGTCACTGAAGCTTTCTTT. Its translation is CASRPGVTEAFF.

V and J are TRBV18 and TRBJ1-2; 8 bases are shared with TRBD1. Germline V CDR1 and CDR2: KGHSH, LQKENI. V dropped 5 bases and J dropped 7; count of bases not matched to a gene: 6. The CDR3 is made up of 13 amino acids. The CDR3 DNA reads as TGTGCCAGCTCAAACCAGGACAGGGCTGGCTACACCTTC. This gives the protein CASSNQDRAGYTF. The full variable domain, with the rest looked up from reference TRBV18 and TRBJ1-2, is NAGVMQNPRHLVRRRGQEARLRCSPMKGHSHVYWYRQLPEEGLKFMVYLQKENIIDESGMPKERFSAEFPKEGPSILRIQQVVRGDSAAYFCASSNQDRAGYTFGSGTRLTVV.

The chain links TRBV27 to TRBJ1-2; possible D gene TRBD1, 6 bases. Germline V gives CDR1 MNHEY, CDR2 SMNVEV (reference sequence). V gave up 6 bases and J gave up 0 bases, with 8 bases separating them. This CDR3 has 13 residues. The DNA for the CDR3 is TGTGCCAGCAGCGAGGGGGCTAACTATGGCTACACCTTC. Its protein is CASSEGANYGYTF.

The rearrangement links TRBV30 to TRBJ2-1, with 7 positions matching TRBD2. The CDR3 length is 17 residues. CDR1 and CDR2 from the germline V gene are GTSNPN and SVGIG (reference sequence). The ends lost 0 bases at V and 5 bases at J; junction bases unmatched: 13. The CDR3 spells CAWSVPQTWRGNNEQFF. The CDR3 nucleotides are TGTGCCTGGAGTGTTCCCCAGACCTGGCGGGGGAACAATGAGCAGTTCTTC.

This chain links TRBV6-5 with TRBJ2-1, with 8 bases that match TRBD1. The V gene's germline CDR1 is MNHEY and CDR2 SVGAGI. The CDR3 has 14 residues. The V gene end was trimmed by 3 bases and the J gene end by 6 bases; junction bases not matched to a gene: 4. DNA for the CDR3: TGTGCCAGCAGTTATAGGACAGGGAGCAATGAGCAGTTCTTC. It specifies CASSYRTGSNEQFF.

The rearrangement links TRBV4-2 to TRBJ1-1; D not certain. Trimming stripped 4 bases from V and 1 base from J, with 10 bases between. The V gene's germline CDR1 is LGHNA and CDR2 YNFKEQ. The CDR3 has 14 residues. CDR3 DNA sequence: TGTGCCAGCAGCCGGGAAGGAGGGAACACTGAAGCTTTCTTT. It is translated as CASSREGGNTEAFF.

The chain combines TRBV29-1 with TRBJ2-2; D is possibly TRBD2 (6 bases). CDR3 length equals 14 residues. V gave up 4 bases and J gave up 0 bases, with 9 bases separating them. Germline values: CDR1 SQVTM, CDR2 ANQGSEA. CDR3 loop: CSVVIAANTGELFF. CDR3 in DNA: TGCAGCGTTGTGATAGCGGCGAACACCGGGGAGCTGTTTTTT.

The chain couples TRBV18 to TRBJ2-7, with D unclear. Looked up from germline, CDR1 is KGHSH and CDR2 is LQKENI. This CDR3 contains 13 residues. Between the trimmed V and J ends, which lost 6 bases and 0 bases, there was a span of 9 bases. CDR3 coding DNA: TGTGCCAGCTCGACTCTGGGCTCCTACGAGCAGTACTTC. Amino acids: CASSTLGSYEQYF.

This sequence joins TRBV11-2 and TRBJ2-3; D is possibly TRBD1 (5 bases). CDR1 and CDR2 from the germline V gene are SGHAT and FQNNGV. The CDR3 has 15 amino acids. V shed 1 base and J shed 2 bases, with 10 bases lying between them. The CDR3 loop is CASSLGQQLTDTQYF. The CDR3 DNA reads TGTGCCAGCAGCTTAGGACAGCAACTCACAGATACGCAGTATTTT. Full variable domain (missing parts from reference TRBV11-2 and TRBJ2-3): EAGVAQSPRYKIIEKRQSVAFWCNPISGHATLYWYQQILGQGPKLLIQFQNNGVVDDSQLPKDRFSAERLKGVDSTLKIQPAKLEDSAVYLCASSLGQQLTDTQYFGPGTRLTVL.

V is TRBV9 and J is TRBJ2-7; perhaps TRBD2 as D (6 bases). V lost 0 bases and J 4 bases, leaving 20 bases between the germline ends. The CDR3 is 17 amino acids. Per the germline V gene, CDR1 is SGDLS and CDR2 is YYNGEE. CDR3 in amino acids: CASSVGGVSRRGYEQYF. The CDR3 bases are TGTGCCAGCAGCGTAGGCGGGGTGTCCAGGCGGGGTTACGAGCAGTACTTC.

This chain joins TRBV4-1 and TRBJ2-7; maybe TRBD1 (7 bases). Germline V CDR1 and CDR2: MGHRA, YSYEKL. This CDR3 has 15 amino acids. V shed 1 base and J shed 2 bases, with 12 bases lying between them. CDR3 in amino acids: CASSQVEGQPYEQYF. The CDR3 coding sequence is TGCGCCAGCAGCCAAGTGGAGGGACAGCCCTACGAGCAGTACTTC.

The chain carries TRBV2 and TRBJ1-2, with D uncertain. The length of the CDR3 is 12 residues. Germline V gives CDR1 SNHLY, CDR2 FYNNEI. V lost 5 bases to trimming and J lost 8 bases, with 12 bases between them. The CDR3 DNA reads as TGTGCCAGCAGTCCTCAGTTACAAGGCTACACCTTC. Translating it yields CASSPQLQGYTF.

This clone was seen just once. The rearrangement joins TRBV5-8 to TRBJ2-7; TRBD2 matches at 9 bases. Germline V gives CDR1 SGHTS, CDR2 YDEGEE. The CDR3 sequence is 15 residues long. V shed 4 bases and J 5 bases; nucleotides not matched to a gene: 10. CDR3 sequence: CASSHSSGSGDEQYF. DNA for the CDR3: TGTGCCAGCAGCCATAGTAGCGGGAGTGGAGACGAGCAGTACTTC.

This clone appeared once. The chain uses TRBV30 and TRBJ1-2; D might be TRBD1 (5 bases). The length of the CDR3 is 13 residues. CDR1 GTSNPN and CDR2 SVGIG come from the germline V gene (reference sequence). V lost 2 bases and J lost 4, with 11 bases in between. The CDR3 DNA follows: TGTGCCTGGAGTCCTGGCGGGGGCTATGGCTACACCTTC. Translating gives CAWSPGGGYGYTF.

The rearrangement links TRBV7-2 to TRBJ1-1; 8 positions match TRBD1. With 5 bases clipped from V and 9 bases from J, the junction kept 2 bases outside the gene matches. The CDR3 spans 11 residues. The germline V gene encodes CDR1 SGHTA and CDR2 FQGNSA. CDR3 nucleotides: TGTGCCAGCAGCAGCAGGGGGCAAGCTTTCTTT. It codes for CASSSRGQAFF.